Each of the 17 T cell receptor beta chains below was sequenced from the same sample in a study of blood T cell repertoires in COVID-19. Sequenced by immunoSEQ multiplex PCR; TCRdb stores in-frame clones only, minus some. The sample yields under 250,000 clones, roughly 85% seen once. Sequenced: PBMCs or T cells enriched from blood (not recorded which). The receptors shown here come from a woman in her 50s with acute COVID-19.

CDR3 sequence reads: CASSSSYSGGAGELFF. CDR3 nucleotide sequence: TGTGCCAGCAGCTCATCTTATAGCGGGGGGGCCGGGGAGCTGTTTTTT. The chain combines TRBV7-2 with TRBJ2-2; 11 bases line up with TRBD2. V gave up 4 bases and J gave up 6 bases; unmatched junction bases: 7. Germline CDR1 and CDR2: SGHTA and FQGNSA. The CDR3 has 16 amino acids.

The chain's CDR3 is CASSLDGRRSQETQYF. In DNA, the CDR3 is TGCGCCAGCAGCTTGGACGGCAGGCGAAGCCAAGAGACCCAGTACTTC. This chain connects TRBV5-1 to TRBJ2-5; unclear D gene. CDR3 length equals 16 residues. Trimming took off 0 bases at V and 1 base at J, with 13 bases between the two ends. The germline V gene encodes CDR1 SGHRS and CDR2 YFSETQ. The full variable domain, in which reference TRBV5-1 and TRBJ2-5 provide the parts outside the CDR3, is KAGVTQTPRYLIKTRGQQVTLSCSPISGHRSVSWYQQTPGQGLQFLFEYFSETQRNKGNFPGRFSGRQFSNSRSEMNVSTLELGDSALYLCASSLDGRRSQETQYFGPGTRLLVL.

V is TRBV28 and J is TRBJ1-2; the match to TRBD1 covers 8 bases. J lost 4 bases, V lost 5 bases, and 6 bases had no gene match. The CDR3 length is 14 residues. Germline assignment: CDR1 MDHEN and CDR2 SYDVKM. The CDR3, as DNA: TGTGCCAGCAGTATTGGACAGGGACTCTATGGCTACACCTTC. Its protein product is CASSIGQGLYGYTF.

The chain is built from TRBV7-9 and TRBJ1-2, with TRBD1 matching over 10 bases. V shed 5 bases and J 4 bases; nucleotides not matched to a gene: 10. The length of the CDR3 is 16 residues. Germline values: CDR1 SEHNR, CDR2 FQNEAQ (reference sequence). This CDR3 reads CASSQGTGDPSYGYTF. In DNA form, the CDR3 reads TGTGCCAGCAGCCAAGGGACAGGGGACCCCTCCTATGGCTACACCTTC.

The genes are TRBV30 and TRBJ1-2; 8 bases are a match to TRBD1. V trimming: 4 bases; J trimming: 7 bases; junction bases outside the gene matches: 14. The germline V gene encodes CDR1 GTSNPN and CDR2 SVGIG (reference sequence). The CDR3 totals 15 residues. CDR3 nucleotide sequence: TGTGCCTGGACTCGCCCGGACAGGGACGAGAGTGGCTACACCTTC. This codes for CAWTRPDRDESGYTF. The whole variable domain, remainder taken from reference TRBV30 and TRBJ1-2, is SQTIHQWPATLVQPVGSPLSLECTVEGTSNPNLYWYRQAAGRGLQLLFYSVGIGQISSEVPQNLSASRPQDRQFILSSKKLLLSDSGFYLCAWTRPDRDESGYTFGSGTRLTVV.

This chain links TRBV4-1 with TRBJ2-3; 13 bases are shared with TRBD2. Germline CDR1 is MGHRA and CDR2 is YSYEKL. Germline trimming cut 0 bases from V and 5 bases from J; bases unmatched to any gene: 5. The CDR3 has 17 amino acids. Here the CDR3 DNA reads TGCGCCAGCAGCCAAGAGGCACTAGCGGGGGGGCAAGATACGCAGTATTTT. Protein: CASSQEALAGGQDTQYF.

The chain links TRBV5-5 to TRBJ2-5, with 8 bases that match TRBD2. CDR1 SGHKS and CDR2 YYEKEE come from the germline V gene (reference sequence). CDR3 length equals 14 residues. J was trimmed by 8 bases and V by 7 bases; bases with no gene match: 13. The CDR3 sequence: CASGRGGGAPTQYF. DNA for the CDR3: TGTGCCAGCGGCCGGGGGGGCGGGGCTCCTACCCAGTACTTC.

The rearrangement uses TRBV18 and TRBJ1-2; maybe TRBD1 (6 bases). Germline CDR1 reads KGHSH; CDR2 reads LQKENI. Trimming took 2 bases from V and 0 from J, leaving 13 bases between them. The CDR3 covers 16 residues. In DNA, the CDR3 is TGTGCCAGCTCACCAGGGATGACAGGAGCTAACTATGGCTACACCTTC. It codes for CASSPGMTGANYGYTF. Variable domain in full (rest from reference TRBV18 and TRBJ1-2): NAGVMQNPRHLVRRRGQEARLRCSPMKGHSHVYWYRQLPEEGLKFMVYLQKENIIDESGMPKERFSAEFPKEGPSILRIQQVVRGDSAAYFCASSPGMTGANYGYTFGSGTRLTVV.

The chain recombines TRBV10-3 with TRBJ1-1, with TRBD1 matching 7 bases. The CDR3 has 13 amino acids. After removal of 10 bases from V and 1 base from J, the junction contained 6 bases not matched to a gene. CDR1 and CDR2 from the germline V gene are ENHRY and SYGVKD. The CDR3 nucleotides are TGTGCCAACGCCGGGACAGAGAACACTGAAGCTTTCTTT. Translation: CANAGTENTEAFF.

The rearrangement links TRBV19 to TRBJ1-1, with D maybe TRBD1 (5 bases). CDR1 is LNHDA and CDR2 is SQIVND in the germline V gene (reference sequence). Deletions cut 3 bases from V and 7 bases from J, with 21 bases between. The CDR3 length is 16 residues. CDR3 region: CASSIGSRGALGEAFF. In nucleotides, the CDR3 is TGTGCCAGTAGTATTGGGTCTCGTGGGGCGCTGGGTGAAGCTTTCTTT.

This clone has just one count. The V gene is TRBV3-1 (or the pseudogene TRBV3-2), the J gene TRBJ1-5, with 10 bases fitting TRBD1. Germline CDR1 and CDR2: LGHDT and YNNKEL (reference sequence). The junction had 19 bases not matched to a gene; V was cut back by 0 bases and J by 5 bases. The CDR3 is 21 amino acids. The CDR3 reads CASSQDYRGTGEFPRYQPQHF. Written as DNA, the CDR3 is TGTGCCAGCAGCCAAGACTATCGCGGGACAGGGGAATTCCCCCGCTATCAGCCCCAGCATTTT.

This chain connects TRBV19 to TRBJ1-2; 9 bases fit TRBD1. The CDR3 spans 16 residues. V lost 11 bases and J lost 2; bases outside the gene matches: 15. The germline CDR1 and CDR2 sequences are LNHDA and SQIVND (reference sequence). The CDR3 protein is CASSRATGGGNYGYTF. The DNA for the CDR3 is TGTGCCTCCTCCAGGGCTACAGGGGGCGGAAACTATGGCTACACCTTC.

The DNA for the CDR3 is TGTGCCAGCAGCGCACAAGTAAACACTGAAGCTTTCTTT. Protein: CASSAQVNTEAFF. This chain joins TRBV5-4 and TRBJ1-1; D unclear. Germline lookup yields CDR1 SGHNT and CDR2 YYREEE (reference sequence). Trimming shortened V by 4 bases and J by 2 bases, and 9 bases separated the two germline ends. The CDR3 is made up of 13 amino acids.

This chain joins TRBV15 and TRBJ1-6; 8 bases agree with TRBD1. The CDR3 extends over 15 amino acids. Losses at the gene ends were 0 bases for V and 8 bases for J; bases not matched to a gene: 3. Germline values: CDR1 LNHNV, CDR2 YYDKDF (reference sequence). This CDR3 reads CATSRDRGPDSPLHF. CDR3 bases: TGTGCCACCAGCAGAGACAGGGGGCCCGATTCACCCCTCCACTTT.

The chain couples TRBV7-2 to TRBJ1-1; D perhaps matches TRBD1 (5 bases). With 0 bases removed from V and 4 bases from J, the gap between germline ends came to 12 bases. Germline CDR1 reads SGHTA; CDR2 reads FQGNSA. This CDR3 spans 15 amino acids. This chain's CDR3 is CASSLAMGQGTEAFF. CDR3 coding DNA: TGTGCCAGCAGCTTAGCGATGGGGCAAGGCACTGAAGCTTTCTTT.

This chain connects TRBV11-2 to TRBJ1-1, with TRBD1 matching 7 bases. CDR3 length equals 15 residues. Germline CDR1 is SGHAT and CDR2 is FQNNGV. The V gene end was trimmed by 5 bases and the J gene end by 4 bases; junction bases not matched to a gene: 10. The CDR3 protein is CASSRTGQGITEAFF. The CDR3 DNA sequence: TGTGCCAGCAGCCGGACAGGACAAGGGATCACTGAAGCTTTCTTT. Looking up the rest from reference TRBV11-2 and TRBJ1-1 gives the full variable domain: EAGVAQSPRYKIIEKRQSVAFWCNPISGHATLYWYQQILGQGPKLLIQFQNNGVVDDSQLPKDRFSAERLKGVDSTLKIQPAKLEDSAVYLCASSRTGQGITEAFFGQGTRLTVV.

The chain combines TRBV29-1 with TRBJ1-5, with D possibly matching TRBD1 (6 bases). V gave up 4 bases and J gave up 5 bases, with 9 bases separating them. This CDR3 comprises 12 residues. Germline CDR1 SQVTM, CDR2 ANQGSEA. The CDR3 loop reads CSVGEGDQPQHF. The CDR3 DNA reads as TGCAGCGTTGGGGAGGGGGATCAGCCCCAGCATTTT.